Described below is a single T cell receptor (beta chain) sequence and its context. There is no known antigen for this receptor. The data belong to a study of human CD8 memory T cell subsets (dated by TCRdb to 2020 to 2021). For context, the study as a whole: The clonal relationships among stem-like (TSTEM), progenitor exhausted-like (TPEX) and effector memory CD8+ T cell subsets were assessed by comparing the TCRbeta repertoires of these subsets. TCRbeta repertoires were obtained from six donors, each contributing TSTEM, TPEX and effector memory subsets.

The data were produced on a NextSeq 550. A Human TCR Profiling Kit was used to prepare UMI-labeled 5' RACE TCRbeta libraries. Every TCRbeta library was prepared in parallel with an identical number of PCR cycles. The published analysis was carried out like this. Each TCRbeta library contained between about 2,900 and 20,000 functional CDR3beta clonotypes. MIGEC 1.2.9 was used for UMI extraction and consensus assembly, with a minimum of three reads required per UMI. MiXCR 3.0.3 was used to extract the in-frame CDR3beta repertoires. Each sample was downsampled to 42,000 randomly selected UMIs before diversity metrics were computed in VDJtools 1.2.1. For each sample pair, the repertoire overlap metrics D, R and F2 were calculated in VDJtools using the top 3,000 clones. Each entry corresponds to one CDR3 protein sequence from reads that TCRdb reprocessed, and DNA is not given. What appears here as the V and J calls and clone size reflects TCRdb's work, not the paper's. The sample's table lists a count of approximately 6,700 distinct CDR3 sequences. Jointly, the top ten make up around 19% of the sample.

Broader findings and caveats from the paper: Only TCRbeta chains were sequenced, and repertoire comparisons were based on a handful of donors, with testing performed by paired t-tests and Bonferroni correction. TSTEM and TPEX subsets showed similarly high normalized Shannon-Wiener diversity, whereas effector memory subsets were comparatively less diverse. Chao1 estimates suggested greater repertoire diversity in TSTEM than in TPEX subsets, potentially reflecting a broader range of specificities. Both stem-like subsets shared clonotypes with effector memory cells, but TSTEM and TPEX repertoires overlapped minimally, suggesting distinct antigen spectra.

Early differentiated memory cells that were CCR7+ PD-1+ TIGIT+ and showed dysfunctional, exhausted-like traits were classified as progenitor exhausted-like memory CD8+ T cells (TPEX). Density gradient separation was used to isolate peripheral blood mononuclear cells from healthy donor buffy coats. The study enriched total CD8+ T cells through negative magnetic separation using EasySep or MojoSort CD8+ T cell isolation kits. For each subset, total RNA was extracted using an RNeasy Mini Kit from duplicate vials of roughly 150,000 sorted CD8+ T cells. PBMCs were used either fresh or after being cryopreserved in fetal bovine serum containing around 9.6% DMSO. Fluorescence-activated cell sorting on a FACSAria III was used to sort the CD8+ T cell subsets to purity. The material sequenced was CD8+ T cells from PBMCs. The TCR comes from a human donor in good health.

This receptor has the CDR3 CAWSVAGVLNEQYF. The V and J segments used are TRBV30 and TRBJ2-7; TCRdb's D call of TRBD1 is untestable without DNA. The CDR3 measures 14 amino acids from cysteine to phenylalanine. DNA is not on record. Per the germline V gene (reference sequence), GTSNPN is the CDR1 and SVGIG is the CDR2. The reference TRBV30 and TRBJ2-7 proteins fill in what lies around the CDR3, so the full variable domain reads SQTIHQWPATLVQPVGSPLSLECTVEGTSNPNLYWYRQAAGRGLQLLFYSVGIGQISSEVPQNLSASRPQDRQFILSSKKLLLSDSGFYLCAWSVAGVLNEQYFGPGTRLTVT.